A selection of T cell receptor beta chains follows, all from one sample in a study of blood T cell repertoires in COVID-19. Clones were sequenced by immunoSEQ multiplex PCR, and TCRdb holds only the in-frame ones, with some missing. Of roughly 260,000 clones listed, over 80% are singletons. Sequencing was carried out using PBMCs or T cells enriched from blood (not recorded which). Receptors were obtained from a woman aged 25 to 39 with acute COVID-19. CDR3s include the opening cysteine and the closing phenylalanine or tryptophan. A D gene is named only where the DNA matches it firmly. Not all rows give a size; the values are once, few, many and, for expanded clones, a class.

j_gene,v_gene,d_gene,abundance,CDR3nt,CDR3aa
TRBJ2-7,TRBV6-2/TRBV6-3,.,.,TGTGCCAGCAGTTCCAGGGGTCCAAGCTCCTACGAGCAGTACTTC,CASSSRGPSSYEQYF
TRBJ1-5,TRBV7-6,.,few,TGTGCCAGCAGCAGATACCAGGGACTCAATCAGCCCCAGCATTTT,CASSRYQGLNQPQHF
TRBJ1-2,TRBV2,.,.,TGTGCCAGCAAGGAGGCTTCCTATGGCTACACCTTC,CASKEASYGYTF
TRBJ2-3,TRBV4-3,.,.,TGCGCCAGCAGCCAAGATCTGGAGACAGATACGCAGTATTTT,CASSQDLETDTQYF
TRBJ1-1,TRBV6-5,.,.,TGTGCCAGCAGTTTAGTCGGGGTGAACACTGAAGCTTTCTTT,CASSLVGVNTEAFF
TRBJ2-5,TRBV6-5,.,once,TGTGCCAGCAGCCTCAGGGACTTACAAGAGACCCAGTACTTC,CASSLRDLQETQYF
TRBJ1-4,TRBV7-9,TRBD1,.,TGTGCCAGCAGCTTGACAGGGACGAGGTGGGACGAAAAACTGTTTTTT,CASSLTGTRWDEKLFF
TRBJ1-2,TRBV6-5,TRBD1,.,TGTGCCAGCAGGATACCAAGGGGACAGGGGTGGGGCTACACCTTC,CASRIPRGQGWGYTF
TRBJ1-6,TRBV5-1,TRBD1,.,TGCGCCAGCAGACCTTTATGGGACAGGGAGAATTCACCCCTCCACTTT,CASRPLWDRENSPLHF
TRBJ2-7,TRBV10-2,.,.,TGCGCCAGCAGTGATGGGAGTGGGGCGGGGTGGTTCTACGAGCAGTACTTC,CASSDGSGAGWFYEQYF
TRBJ1-5,TRBV2,.,.,TGTGCCAGCAGTGAAGCGAGGGGGAATCAGCCCCAGCATTTT,CASSEARGNQPQHF
TRBJ1-5,TRBV3-1/TRBV3-2,.,once,TGTGCCAGCAGCCCCGAAACAGGGTACAATCAGCCCCAGCATTTT,CASSPETGYNQPQHF
TRBJ1-5,TRBV4-1,.,.,TGCGCCAGCAGCCAAGCGTTCTACGAGAACAATCAGCCCCAGCATTTT,CASSQAFYENNQPQHF
TRBJ2-3,TRBV24-1,.,.,TGTGCCACCAGTGACACGCGGACAAGCGCAGATACGCAGTATTTT,CATSDTRTSADTQYF
TRBJ1-2,TRBV19,.,.,TGTGCCAGTAGCCCACGAGGGCCCTATGGCTACACCTTC,CASSPRGPYGYTF
TRBJ1-2,TRBV25-1,TRBD1,.,TGTGCCAGCGGGACCGGGACAGGTCACATCATCTACACCTTC,CASGTGTGHIIYTF